Here is one TCR beta chain with its context. This record comes from a study of Ad26.COV2.S vaccination and SARS-CoV-2 variants. The CDR3 has 16 residues. The ends lost 6 bases at V and 2 bases at J; junction bases unmatched: 9. Germline V gene sequence: CDR1 KGHSH, CDR2 LQKENI. TCRdb keeps only in-frame clones here, not all; method: immunoSEQ multiplex PCR. The sample lists about 320,000 clones; 70% to 90% were seen once. Treatment denoted: around 19 received Ad26.COV2.S at low or high dose, single or two shots; several received placebo; per-sample allocation not given. The samples date from day 63 after the first vaccine or placebo injection. This vaccine is an Ad26 vector that expresses the Wuhan-strain SARS-CoV-2 spike.

The receptor was isolated from a person aged 18 to 65 who received the Ad26.COV2.S COVID-19 vaccine or a placebo. This chain uses TRBV18 with TRBJ1-1, with 10 positions matching TRBD1. The source was peripheral blood, collected in a trial of Ad26.COV2.S vaccine versus placebo. CDR3 DNA sequence: TGTGCCAGCTCCCTCGGACAGGGGGGACGAAACACTGAAGCTTTCTTT. Translated, it gives CASSLGQGGRNTEAFF.